This T cell receptor (beta chain) comes out of a study of blood T cell repertoires in COVID-19. On the study more broadly: COVID-19 samples collected from the United States, Italy and Spain covered acute and convalescent phases. Sources were T cells, B-cell-depleted T cells, or PBMCs; the material itself was cDNA or gDNA.

Study processing details: Quantification of nucleated cells was approximated via reference gene primer amplification. Sequenced by immunoSEQ multiplex PCR; TCRdb stores in-frame clones only, minus some. V and J calls and clone size come straight from that table; D and trimming were deduced from the DNA. Among 150,000 to 200,000 clones listed, around nine tenths were seen once. The CDR3 is made up of 13 amino acids. With 1 base removed from V and 4 bases from J, the gap between germline ends came to 5 bases. Germline V gives CDR1 LGHNA, CDR2 YSLEER. V and J are TRBV4-3 and TRBJ1-5; D not resolved. Sample: peripheral blood. This clonotype was obtained from a man in his fifties with acute or convalescent COVID-19. CDR3 loop: CASSQAPNQPQHF. In nucleotides, the CDR3 is TGCGCCAGCAGCCAAGCCCCAAATCAGCCCCAGCATTTT.